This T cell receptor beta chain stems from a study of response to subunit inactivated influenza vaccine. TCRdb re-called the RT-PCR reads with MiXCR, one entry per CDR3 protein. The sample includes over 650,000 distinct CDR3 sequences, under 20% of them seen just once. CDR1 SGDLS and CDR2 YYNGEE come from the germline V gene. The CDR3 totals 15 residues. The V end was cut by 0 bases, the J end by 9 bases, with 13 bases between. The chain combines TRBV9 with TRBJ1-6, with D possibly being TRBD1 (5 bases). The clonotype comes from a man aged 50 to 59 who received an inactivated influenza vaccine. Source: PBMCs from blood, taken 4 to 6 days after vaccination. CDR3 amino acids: CASSVGPGGASPLHF. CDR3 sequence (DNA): TGTGCCAGCAGCGTAGGTCCAGGCGGGGCTTCACCCCTCCACTTT.